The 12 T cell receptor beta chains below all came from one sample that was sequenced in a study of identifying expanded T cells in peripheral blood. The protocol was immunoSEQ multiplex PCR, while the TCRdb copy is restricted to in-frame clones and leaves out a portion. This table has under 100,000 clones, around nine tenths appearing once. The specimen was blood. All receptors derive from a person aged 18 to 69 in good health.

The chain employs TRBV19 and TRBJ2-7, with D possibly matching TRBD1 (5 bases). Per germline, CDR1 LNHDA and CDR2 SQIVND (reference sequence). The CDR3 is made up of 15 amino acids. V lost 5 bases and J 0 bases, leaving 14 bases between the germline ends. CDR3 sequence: CASSLTTASSYEQYF. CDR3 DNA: TGTGCCAGTAGTCTTACGACAGCCAGCTCCTACGAGCAGTACTTC.

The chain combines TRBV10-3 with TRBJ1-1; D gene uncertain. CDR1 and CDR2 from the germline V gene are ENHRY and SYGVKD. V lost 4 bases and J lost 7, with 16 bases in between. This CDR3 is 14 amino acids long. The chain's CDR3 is CAISASHVPGEAFF. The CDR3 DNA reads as TGTGCCATCAGTGCATCCCATGTGCCGGGTGAAGCTTTCTTT.

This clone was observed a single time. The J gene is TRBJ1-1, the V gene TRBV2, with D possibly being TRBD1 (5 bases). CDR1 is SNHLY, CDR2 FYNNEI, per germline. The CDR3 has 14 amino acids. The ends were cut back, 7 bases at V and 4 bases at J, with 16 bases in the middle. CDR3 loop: CASKVEGVRTEAFF. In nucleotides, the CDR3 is TGTGCCAGCAAGGTAGAAGGGGTTCGCACTGAAGCTTTCTTT.

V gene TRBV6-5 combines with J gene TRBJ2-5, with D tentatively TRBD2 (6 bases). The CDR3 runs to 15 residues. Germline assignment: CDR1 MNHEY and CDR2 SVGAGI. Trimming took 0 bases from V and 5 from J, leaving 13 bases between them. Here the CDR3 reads CASSYSGGVVETQYF. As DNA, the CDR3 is TGTGCCAGCAGTTACTCCGGCGGGGTAGTGGAGACCCAGTACTTC.

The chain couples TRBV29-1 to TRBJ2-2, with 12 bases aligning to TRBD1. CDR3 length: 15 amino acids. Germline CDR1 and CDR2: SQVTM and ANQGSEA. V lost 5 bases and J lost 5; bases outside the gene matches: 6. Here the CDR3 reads CSVRDRGRWTGELFF. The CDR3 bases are TGCAGCGTTAGGGACAGGGGGCGTTGGACCGGGGAGCTGTTTTTT.

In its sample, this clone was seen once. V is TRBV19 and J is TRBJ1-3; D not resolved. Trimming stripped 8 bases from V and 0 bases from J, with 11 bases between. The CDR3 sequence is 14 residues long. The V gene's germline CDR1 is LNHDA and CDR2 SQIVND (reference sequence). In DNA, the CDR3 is TGTGCCAGTCAACAGCCGGGCTCTGGAAACACCATATATTTT. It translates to CASQQPGSGNTIYF.

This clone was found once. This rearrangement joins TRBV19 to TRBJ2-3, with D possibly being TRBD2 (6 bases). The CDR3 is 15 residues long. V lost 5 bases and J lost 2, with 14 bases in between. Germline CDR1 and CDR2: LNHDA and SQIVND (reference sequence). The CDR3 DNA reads TGTGCCAGTAGTGGGGGGTTCACACTCACAGATACGCAGTATTTT. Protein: CASSGGFTLTDTQYF.

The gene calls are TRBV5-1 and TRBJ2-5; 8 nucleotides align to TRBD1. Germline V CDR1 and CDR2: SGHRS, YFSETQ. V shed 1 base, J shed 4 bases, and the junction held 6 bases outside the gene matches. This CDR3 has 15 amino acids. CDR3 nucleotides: TGCGCCAGCAGCTTGCGACAGGGGATGGGAGAGACCCAGTACTTC. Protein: CASSLRQGMGETQYF.

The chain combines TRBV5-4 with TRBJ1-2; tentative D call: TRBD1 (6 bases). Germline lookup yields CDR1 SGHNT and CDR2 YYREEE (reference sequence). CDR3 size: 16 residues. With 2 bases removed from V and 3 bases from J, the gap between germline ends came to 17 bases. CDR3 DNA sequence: TGTGCCAGCAGCTTCGGGGGGCTACAGGGATACTATGGCTACACCTTC. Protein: CASSFGGLQGYYGYTF. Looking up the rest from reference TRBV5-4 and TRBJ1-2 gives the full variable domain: ETGVTQSPTHLIKTRGQQVTLRCSSQSGHNTVSWYQQALGQGPQFIFQYYREEENGRGNFPPRFSGLQFPNYSSELNVNALELDDSALYLCASSFGGLQGYYGYTFGSGTRLTVV.

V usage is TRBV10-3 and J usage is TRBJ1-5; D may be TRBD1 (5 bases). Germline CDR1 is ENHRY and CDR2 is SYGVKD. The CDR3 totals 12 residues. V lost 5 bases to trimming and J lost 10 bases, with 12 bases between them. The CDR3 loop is CAISTEGQPQHF. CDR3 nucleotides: TGTGCCATCAGTACTGAAGGACAACCCCAGCATTTT.

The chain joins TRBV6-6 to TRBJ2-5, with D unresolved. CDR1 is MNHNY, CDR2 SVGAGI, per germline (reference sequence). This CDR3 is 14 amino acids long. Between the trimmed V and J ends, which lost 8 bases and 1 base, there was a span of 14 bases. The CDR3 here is CASGVRALQETQYF. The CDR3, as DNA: TGTGCCAGCGGAGTTAGGGCGCTCCAAGAGACCCAGTACTTC.

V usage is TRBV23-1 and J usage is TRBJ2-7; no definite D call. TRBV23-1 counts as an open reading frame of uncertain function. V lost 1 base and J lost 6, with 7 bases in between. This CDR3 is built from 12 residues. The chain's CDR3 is CASSQLRAEQYF. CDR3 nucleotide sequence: TGCGCCAGCAGTCAATTAAGGGCCGAGCAGTACTTC.